Shown below are 10 T cell receptor beta chains from a single sample sequenced in a study of T cells in Graves' hyperthyroidism and ophthalmopathy (dated by TCRdb to between 2019 and 2020). Library generation was performed with multiplex PCR. The listed sequencing device is Illumina HiSeq 2000. The TCR beta CDR3 regions were amplified from RNA transcripts. The first round of RT-PCR for the TCR CDR3 was performed with the HTBI primer set and the Qiagen OneStep RT-PCR kit. TCRdb trimmed public reads at Q25 via fastp, called clones via MiXCR and kept in-frame beta chains. All rows with the same CDR3 protein become a single entry with the most common DNA and genes. The table for this sample lists 540,000 or so distinct CDR3 sequences; under 60% of them were counted only once. The ten largest clones represent around 20% of the sample. Sequencing input: peripheral blood or thyroid tissue (not recorded which). Receptors were obtained from an adult woman with Graves' disease, either hyperthyroidism or ophthalmopathy (not recorded which).

Points on this clonotype: The CDR3 does not end in the conserved phenylalanine or tryptophan, so this is likely a read error. The chain uses TRBV19 and TRBJ1-5; D is ambiguous. Germline V gene data show CDR1 as LNHDA and CDR2 as SQIVND (reference sequence). The CDR3 has 15 residues. V shed 5 bases and J shed 4 bases, with 15 bases lying between them. CDR3 amino acids: CASSPEDGINQPQHL. The CDR3 nucleotides read TGTGCCAGTAGTCCAGAGGACGGAATAAATCAGCCCCAGCATCTT.

CDR3 loop: CASSLVTGYDEKLFF. As DNA, the CDR3 is TGTGCCAGCAGTTTAGTTACAGGGTACGACGAAAAACTGTTTTTT. J is TRBJ1-4 and V is TRBV12-3 or TRBV12-4; tentative D call: TRBD1 (6 bases). V was shortened by 1 base and J by 8 bases, with 14 bases between the two germline ends. The length of the CDR3 is 15 residues.

This chain joins TRBV5-1 and TRBJ1-5, with a tentative D call TRBD1 (5 bases). Germline V gives CDR1 SGHRS, CDR2 YFSETQ. V was shortened by 4 bases and J by 8 bases, with 10 bases between the two germline ends. This CDR3 region has 12 residues. Here the CDR3 DNA reads TGCGCCAGCAGCCAGGGTTGGGAGCCCCAGCATTTT. Encoded protein: CASSQGWEPQHF.

This clonotype appeared many times. J is TRBJ2-5 and V is TRBV6-5; 8 nucleotides align to TRBD1. This CDR3 is built from 14 residues. Trimming cost V 3 bases and J 5 bases; bases outside gene matches: 5. Germline V gene data show CDR1 as MNHEY and CDR2 as SVGAGI. The CDR3 DNA is TGTGCCAGCAGTTATGGCAGGGGGCGGGAGACCCAGTACTTC. This sequence encodes CASSYGRGRETQYF.

This clonotype has a count of ten or more. The rearrangement joins TRBV28 to TRBJ1-1; TRBD1 matches at 7 bases. This CDR3 has 13 amino acids. Germline loops: CDR1 MDHEN, CDR2 SYDVKM. The J segment lost 9 bases and the V segment lost 2 bases, leaving 6 bases of the junction unmatched. CDR3 sequence: CASSLEDRQKAFF. CDR3 bases: TGTGCCAGCAGTTTAGAGGACAGGCAGAAAGCTTTCTTT. The full variable domain, its missing parts supplied by reference TRBV28 and TRBJ1-1, is DVKVTQSSRYLVKRTGEKVFLECVQDMDHENMFWYRQDPGLGLRLIYFSYDVKMKEKGDIPEGYSVSREKKERFSLILESASTNQTSMYLCASSLEDRQKAFFGQGTRLTVV.

The chain is built from TRBV6-5 and TRBJ1-2, with D hard to call. Germline assignment: CDR1 MNHEY and CDR2 SVGAGI. This CDR3 has 14 residues. V lost 0 bases and J 7 bases, leaving 12 bases between the germline ends. In DNA form, the CDR3 reads TGTGCCAGCAGTTACTCGAGAGGTGGGAGTGGCTACACCTTC. The encoded protein is CASSYSRGGSGYTF.

The rearrangement links TRBV24-1 to TRBJ1-5, with 7 bases aligning to TRBD1. Germline CDR1 reads KGHDR; CDR2 reads SFDVKD. The CDR3 totals 15 residues. V dropped 4 bases and J dropped 9; count of bases not matched to a gene: 11. In DNA form, the CDR3 reads TGTGCCACCAGTGACCGACAGGGCTTAATTGGGCCCCAGCATTTT. Protein: CATSDRQGLIGPQHF.

This clonotype was observed a handful of times. The chain carries TRBV29-1 and TRBJ2-7, with D perhaps matching TRBD1 or TRBD2 (6 bases each). Trimming took 0 bases from V and 2 from J, leaving 23 bases between them. Germline CDR1 SQVTM, CDR2 ANQGSEA. This CDR3 has 18 residues. CDR3 loop: CSVEERSQGRFSPYEQYF. CDR3 sequence (DNA): TGCAGCGTTGAAGAACGAAGTCAGGGGAGGTTTAGTCCCTACGAGCAGTACTTC.

This clonotype was counted a single time. V usage is TRBV20-1 and J usage is TRBJ1-5; D gene unclear. CDR1 is DFQATT and CDR2 is SNEGSKA in the germline V gene (reference sequence). V lost 4 bases and J lost 11, with 21 bases in between. The CDR3 totals 14 residues. CDR3 coding DNA: TGCAGTGCTAAAGTCGGGAGGGCCCTAGAGACCCAGCATTTT. Amino acid sequence: CSAKVGRALETQHF.

The chain couples TRBV20-1 to TRBJ1-1; D is possibly TRBD1 (5 bases). The CDR3 sequence is 15 residues long. Germline CDR1 is DFQATT and CDR2 is SNEGSKA (reference sequence). V lost 6 bases and J lost 2, with 19 bases in between. In DNA form, the CDR3 reads TGCAGTGCAAGCAGCCAAGGGACGGTCAACACTGAAGCTTTCTTT. Protein product: CSASSQGTVNTEAFF.